Listed below are T cell receptor beta chains from one sample, sequenced in a study of OX40 agonist ivuxolimab in advanced cancers. Measured with immunoSEQ multiplex PCR; TCRdb has only the in-frame clones, and not every one. The table lists roughly 56,000 clones, 80% to 90% of them singletons, with approximately 5% in the top ten. The source was CD4+ or CD8+ T cells sorted from blood, collected in a trial of the OX40 agonist ivuxolimab. These receptors all stem from an adult with an advanced solid tumor such as melanoma, head and neck, liver or kidney cancer. Both conserved end residues are part of each CDR3. A D gene is named only where the DNA matches it firmly. Clone size, where shown, is once, few, many, or a class for clones that have expanded.

>NA|TRBV7-6|NA|14|TRBJ1-4
TGTGCCAGCAGCCCGACAGGCGGGGCTGAAAAACTGTTTTTT
CASSPTGGAEKLFF
>TRBD1|TRBV19|once|15|TRBJ2-1
TGTGCCAGTAGTATCTCAAGACAGGGGGCATCGGAGCAGTTCTTC
CASSISRQGASEQFF
>NA|TRBV10-3|NA|13|TRBJ1-1
TGTGCCATCAGTCAACAGGGGAACACTGAAGCTTTCTTT
CAISQQGNTEAFF
>NA|TRBV5-1|few|13|TRBJ1-4
TGCGCCAGCAGCACCCGACCGAATGAAAAACTGTTTTTT
CASSTRPNEKLFF
>NA|TRBV30|NA|11|TRBJ1-2
TGTGCCTGGAGTGATCAGGGGGGCTACACCTTC
CAWSDQGGYTF
>NA|TRBV5-1|NA|12|TRBJ2-1
TGCGCCAGCAGCTTGCAGTTCGGTGAGCAGTTCTTC
CASSLQFGEQFF
>TRBD2|TRBV28|NA|15|TRBJ2-1
TGTGCCAGCAGTCTACTACTAGCGACTGACAATGAGCAGTTCTTC
CASSLLLATDNEQFF
>NA|TRBV28|NA|17|TRBJ2-2
TGTGCCAGCAGTTTATATTCTATAGTCGTTGGCGCCGGGGAGCTGTTTTTT
CASSLYSIVVGAGELFF
>NA|TRBV5-8|NA|16|TRBJ2-7
TGTGCCAGCAGCTTAAGGTGGAGGGGCGCATCCTACGAGCAGTACTTC
CASSLRWRGASYEQYF
>NA|TRBV5-6|few|14|TRBJ1-1
TGTGCCAGCGTCGGGCAACTACTCTCGATGGAAGCTTTCTTT
CASVGQLLSMEAFF
>TRBD1|TRBV4-3|NA|16|TRBJ2-1
TGCGCCAGCAGCCAAGAATGGGCACAGGGGGCTGGTGAGCAGTTCTTC
CASSQEWAQGAGEQFF
>NA|TRBV6-1|NA|15|TRBJ2-7
TGTGCCAGCAGTGAAGCGCGAGGGGGGCGCTACGAGCAGTACTTC
CASSEARGGRYEQYF
>TRBD1|TRBV5-4|NA|16|TRBJ2-6
TGTGCCAGCAGCCCATGGACAGGCTCTGGGGCCAACGTCCTGACTTTC
CASSPWTGSGANVLTF
>NA|TRBV5-1|NA|13|TRBJ2-5
TGCGCCAGCAGCTTGCAGGGGCGAGAGACCCAGTACTTC
CASSLQGRETQYF
>NA|TRBV2|NA|14|TRBJ2-5
TGTGCCAGCAGTGAAGCAGGAAACCAAGAGACCCAGTACTTC
CASSEAGNQETQYF
>NA|TRBV10-3|NA|14|TRBJ2-1
TGTGCCATCAGTGCTGGGGTTCCCTACAATGAGCAGTTCTTC
CAISAGVPYNEQFF
>NA|TRBV11-3|NA|16|TRBJ2-3
TGTGCCAGCAGCTTAGTTCCGGGCGGGAGCACAGATACGCAGTATTTT
CASSLVPGGSTDTQYF
>NA|TRBV7-9|NA|17|TRBJ1-2
TGTGCCAGCAGCTTACTCGGTGATGGGGGCGCGGGCTATGGCTACACCTTC
CASSLLGDGGAGYGYTF
>NA|TRBV5-1|NA|14|TRBJ2-1
TGCGCCAGCAGCCCGGGCCCCTCCCTGGGTGAGCAGTTCTTC
CASSPGPSLGEQFF
>NA|TRBV28|NA|13|TRBJ2-4
TGTGCCAGCAGCCGCTATCAGGGACCCCAATCGGACTTC
CASSRYQGPQSDF
>TRBD1|TRBV27|NA|15|TRBJ1-4
TGTGCCAGCAGTCCACGGACAGGTGGTAATGAAAAACTGTTTTTT
CASSPRTGGNEKLFF
>NA|TRBV6-1|NA|15|TRBJ2-7
TGTGCCAGCAGTGAAGCTCGGCTAGCGCCCTACGAGCAGTACTTC
CASSEARLAPYEQYF
>NA|TRBV6-5|NA|15|TRBJ2-2
TGTGCCAGCAGTCTAGAGGGTCCCGGCACCGGGGAGCTGTTTTTT
CASSLEGPGTGELFF
>NA|TRBV5-4|once|14|TRBJ2-5
TGTGCCAGCAATAAGGGGGGTAGTCAAGAGACCCAGTACTTC
CASNKGGSQETQYF
>NA|TRBV7-2|NA|14|TRBJ2-7
TGTGCCAGCAGCTTAGACCTACAGTACTACGAGCAGTACTTC
CASSLDLQYYEQYF
>NA|TRBV10-2|NA|16|TRBJ2-5
TGCGCCAGCAGCGAAACCTCATTTTGGTCGCTAGGGACCCAGTACTTC
CASSETSFWSLGTQYF
>TRBD1|TRBV28|few|16|TRBJ1-4
TGTGCCAGCAGTCACACAGGGGGCGCGAGTCCTGAAAAACTGTTTTTT
CASSHTGGASPEKLFF
>NA|TRBV15|NA|14|TRBJ2-5
TGTGCCACCAGCACCCAACCGGAGCAAGAGACCCAGTACTTC
CATSTQPEQETQYF
>NA|TRBV7-8|few|13|TRBJ1-2
TGTGCCAGCAGCTCCCCGCGGGGCTATGGCTACACCTTC
CASSSPRGYGYTF
>NA|TRBV27|NA|15|TRBJ2-3
TGTGCCAGCAGTTTCTTGGCTGATTGGGGAGATACGCAGTATTTT
CASSFLADWGDTQYF
>TRBD2|TRBV6-1|NA|15|TRBJ2-7
TGTGCCAGCAGTGGTCTGACTAGCGGGAGCCACGAGCAGTACTTC
CASSGLTSGSHEQYF
>NA|TRBV28|NA|15|TRBJ2-2
TGTGCCAGCAGTTTAGAAACAGCGCGTCCGGAGTGGCTGTTTTTT
CASSLETARPEWLFF
>TRBD2|TRBV27|NA|15|TRBJ2-7
TGTGCCAGCAGTTTATCGGACAGCGGGAGCTACGAGCAGTACTTC
CASSLSDSGSYEQYF
>NA|TRBV2|NA|15|TRBJ2-1
TGTGCCAATAAAGCCAGCGGCAGCTCCTACAATGAGCAGTTCTTC
CANKASGSSYNEQFF
>NA|TRBV28|few|14|TRBJ2-7
TGTGCCAGCAGACCCCCGGACAGAATTTACGAGCAGTACTTC
CASRPPDRIYEQYF
>NA|TRBV19|NA|16|TRBJ2-1
TGTGCCACCAGGGTACAGGCCGGGTGGGGCTACAATGAGCAGTTCTTC
CATRVQAGWGYNEQFF
>TRBD1|TRBV5-6|NA|16|TRBJ2-7
TGTGCCAGCAGCACCCTAAGGACAGGGGGTTACTACGAGCAGTACTTC
CASSTLRTGGYYEQYF
>TRBD1|TRBV18|NA|16|TRBJ1-2
TGTGCCAGCTCACCTACTCCCGGGACAGGGATTTATGGCTACACCTTC
CASSPTPGTGIYGYTF
>NA|TRBV28|NA|17|TRBJ1-6
TGTGCCAGCAGTACAGCAGAATTGACGGACTATAATTCACCCCTCCACTTT
CASSTAELTDYNSPLHF
>NA|TRBV18|NA|14|TRBJ2-3
TGTGCCAGCTCACCGGCACCAATCACAGATACGCAGTATTTT
CASSPAPITDTQYF
>TRBD1|TRBV19|NA|15|TRBJ1-2
TGTGCCAGTAGCGATTCGTTGGACAGGAACTATGGCTACACCTTC
CASSDSLDRNYGYTF
>NA|TRBV7-2|NA|11|TRBJ1-1
TGTGCCAGCAGCCCCCGGGGTGAAGCTTTCTTT
CASSPRGEAFF
>TRBD2|TRBV9|once|17|TRBJ2-3
TGTGCCAGCAGCGCCTACCGGGCGGGAGAATTCATTGATACGCAGTATTTT
CASSAYRAGEFIDTQYF
>NA|TRBV6-5|NA|15|TRBJ2-3
TGTGCCAGCAGTTATGGCGGCGCTAGCACAGATACGCAGTATTTT
CASSYGGASTDTQYF
>TRBD2|TRBV9|NA|16|TRBJ2-2
TGTGCCAGCAGCGTGGATACTAGCGAGAACACCGGGGAGCTGTTTTTT
CASSVDTSENTGELFF
>TRBD1|TRBV7-8|once|19|TRBJ2-1
TGTGCCAGCAGCTTAGGGGGACAGTTTACCGGGATGTTCTACAATGAGCAGTTCTTC
CASSLGGQFTGMFYNEQFF
>NA|TRBV6-5|once|13|TRBJ2-7
TGTGCCAGCAGGGGACTTAGCCCCAACGAGCAGTACTTC
CASRGLSPNEQYF
>TRBD1|TRBV5-1|NA|16|TRBJ1-2
TGCGCCAGCAGCCGCCTTGAGGACAGGGGATCGGGTGGCTACACCTTC
CASSRLEDRGSGGYTF
>NA|TRBV19|NA|17|TRBJ2-6
TGTGCCAGTAGTATTTCGGACAGTAACTCTGGGGCCAACGTCCTGACTTTC
CASSISDSNSGANVLTF
>TRBD1|TRBV6-7|NA|16|TRBJ2-7
TGTGCCAGCAGTTACTCCGTGGGACAGAGCTCCTACGAGCAGTACTTC
CASSYSVGQSSYEQYF
>TRBD1|TRBV4-2|NA|16|TRBJ1-2
TGTGCCAGCAGCCGGGAAGACAGGGCCTATGGCTATGGCTACACCTTC
CASSREDRAYGYGYTF
>NA|TRBV10-1|NA|15|TRBJ2-1
TGCGCCAGCAGTGAGTCCAAGCCTTCCTACAATGAGCAGTTCTTC
CASSESKPSYNEQFF
>NA|TRBV30|NA|10|TRBJ1-2
TGTGCCTGGAGCGGACAGGGCTACACCTTC
CAWSGQGYTF
>NA|TRBV7-2|once|18|TRBJ2-1
TGTGCCAGCAGCTTCTCCTCCTGGAGTATCAAAACCTACAATGAGCAGTTCTTC
CASSFSSWSIKTYNEQFF
>TRBD1|TRBV18|NA|14|TRBJ2-2
TGTGCCAGCTCACGGGACAGCGGTGGCGGGGAGCTGTTTTTT
CASSRDSGGGELFF
>TRBD1|TRBV30|NA|13|TRBJ1-2
TGTGCCTGGAGTCCGACAGGGAACTATGGCTACACCTTC
CAWSPTGNYGYTF
>TRBD1|TRBV4-3|NA|13|TRBJ1-2
TGCGCCAGCAGCCAAGGACAGGGTGATGGCTACACCTTC
CASSQGQGDGYTF
>NA|TRBV28|NA|13|TRBJ2-7
TGTGCCAGCAGTTTAGGAAGTCTTTACGAGCAGTACTTC
CASSLGSLYEQYF
>NA|TRBV27|NA|15|TRBJ1-2
TGTGCCAGCAGTTTACGCCGCGAAGAATTCTCTGGCTACACCTTC
CASSLRREEFSGYTF